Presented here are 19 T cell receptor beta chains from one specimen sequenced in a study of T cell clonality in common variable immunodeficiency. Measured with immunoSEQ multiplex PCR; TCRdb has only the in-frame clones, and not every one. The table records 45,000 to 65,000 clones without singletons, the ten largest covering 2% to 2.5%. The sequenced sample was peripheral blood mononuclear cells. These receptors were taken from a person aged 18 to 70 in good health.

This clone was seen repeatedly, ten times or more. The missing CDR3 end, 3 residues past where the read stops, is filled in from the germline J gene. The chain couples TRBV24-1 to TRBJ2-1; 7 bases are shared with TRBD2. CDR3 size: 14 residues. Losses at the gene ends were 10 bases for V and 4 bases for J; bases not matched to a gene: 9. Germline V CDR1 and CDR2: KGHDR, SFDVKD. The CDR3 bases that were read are TGTGCCACGGCGACGGCTAGCGGATACAATGAG. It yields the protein CATATASGYNE. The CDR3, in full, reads CATATASGYNEQFF.

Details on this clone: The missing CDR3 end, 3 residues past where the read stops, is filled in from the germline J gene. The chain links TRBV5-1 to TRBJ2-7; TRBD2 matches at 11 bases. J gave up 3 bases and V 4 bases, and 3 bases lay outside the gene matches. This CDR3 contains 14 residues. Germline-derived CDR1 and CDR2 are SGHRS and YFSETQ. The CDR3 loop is CASSGTSGGYEQYF. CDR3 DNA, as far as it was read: TGCGCCAGCAGCGGTACTAGCGGGGGCTACGAG.

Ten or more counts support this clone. The DNA read from the CDR3 is TGTGCCAGTAGCAGGACCGGGACTAGGACCGGGGAG. Translating gives CASSRTGTRTGE. The full-length CDR3 reads as CASSRTGTRTGELFF. The chain joins TRBV19 to TRBJ2-2, with 8 bases identical to TRBD2. Read sequence stops 3 residues before the CDR3 end, and the germline J gene provides the missing end. Germline V gives CDR1 LNHDA, CDR2 SQIVND (reference sequence). The CDR3 extends over 15 amino acids. V gave up 6 bases and J gave up 5 bases; unmatched junction bases: 8.

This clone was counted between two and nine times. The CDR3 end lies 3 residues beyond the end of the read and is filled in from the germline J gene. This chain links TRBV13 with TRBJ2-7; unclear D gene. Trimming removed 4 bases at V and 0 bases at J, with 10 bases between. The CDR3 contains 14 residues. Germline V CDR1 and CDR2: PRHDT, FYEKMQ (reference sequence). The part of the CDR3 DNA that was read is TGTGCCAGCAGCTCCGCACAGAGCTCCTACGAG. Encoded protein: CASSSAQSSYE. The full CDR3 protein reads CASSSAQSSYEQYF. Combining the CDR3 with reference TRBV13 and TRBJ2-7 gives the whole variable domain AAGVIQSPRHLIKEKRETATLKCYPIPRHDTVYWYQQGPGQDPQFLISFYEKMQSDKGSIPDRFSAQQFSDYHSELNMSSLELGDSALYFCASSSAQSSYEQYFGPGTRLTVT.

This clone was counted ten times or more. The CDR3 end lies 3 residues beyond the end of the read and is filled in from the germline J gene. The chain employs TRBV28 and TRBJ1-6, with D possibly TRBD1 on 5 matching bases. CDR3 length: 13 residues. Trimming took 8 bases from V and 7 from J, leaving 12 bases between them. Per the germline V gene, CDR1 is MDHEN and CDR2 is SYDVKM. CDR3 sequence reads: CASRGQANSPLHF. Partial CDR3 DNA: TGTGCCAGCCGCGGACAAGCAAATTCACCC.

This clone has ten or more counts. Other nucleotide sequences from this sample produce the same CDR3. This CDR3 reads CSVAGVDIANTGELFF. CDR3 bases read: TGCAGCGTGGCAGGGGTCGATATCGCAAACACCGGGGAG. The rearrangement uses TRBV29-1 and TRBJ2-2, with a possible D match to TRBD1 (6 bases). The CDR3 is cut off 3 residues early in the read; its end comes from the germline J gene. Germline V gives CDR1 SQVTM, CDR2 ANQGSEA. V was trimmed by 6 bases and J by 2 bases, leaving 19 bases between them. The CDR3 loop spans 16 amino acids.

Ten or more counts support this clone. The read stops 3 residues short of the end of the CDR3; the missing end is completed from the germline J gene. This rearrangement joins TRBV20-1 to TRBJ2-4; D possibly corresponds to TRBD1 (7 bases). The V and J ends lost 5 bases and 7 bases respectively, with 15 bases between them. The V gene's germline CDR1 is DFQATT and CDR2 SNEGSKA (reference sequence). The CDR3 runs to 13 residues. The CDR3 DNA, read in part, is TGCAGTGCTCAGGGGGGACCATCGAACATT. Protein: CSAQGGPSNI. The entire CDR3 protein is CSAQGGPSNIQYF.

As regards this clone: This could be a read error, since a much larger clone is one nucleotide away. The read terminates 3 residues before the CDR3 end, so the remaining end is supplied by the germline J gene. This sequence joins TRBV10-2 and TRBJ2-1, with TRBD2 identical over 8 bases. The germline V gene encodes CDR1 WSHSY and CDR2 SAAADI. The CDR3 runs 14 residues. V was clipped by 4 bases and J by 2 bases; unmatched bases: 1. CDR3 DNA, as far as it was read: TGCGCCAGCAGTGGCGGGGGGACCTACAATGAG. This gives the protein CASSGGGTYNE. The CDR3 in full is CASSGGGTYNEQFF.

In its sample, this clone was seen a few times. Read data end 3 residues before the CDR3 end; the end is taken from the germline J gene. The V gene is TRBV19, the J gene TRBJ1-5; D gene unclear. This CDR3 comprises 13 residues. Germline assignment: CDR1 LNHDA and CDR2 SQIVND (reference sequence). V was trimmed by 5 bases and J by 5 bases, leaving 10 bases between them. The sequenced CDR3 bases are TGTGCCAGTAGTTCTCAGACTGATCAGCCC. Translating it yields CASSSQTDQP. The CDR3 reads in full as CASSSQTDQPQHF.

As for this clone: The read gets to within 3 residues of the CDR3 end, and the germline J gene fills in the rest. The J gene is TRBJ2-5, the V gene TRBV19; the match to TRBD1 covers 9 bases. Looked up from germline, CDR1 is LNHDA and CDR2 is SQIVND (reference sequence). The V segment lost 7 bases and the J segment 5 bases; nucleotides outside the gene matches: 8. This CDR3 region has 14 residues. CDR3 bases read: TGTGCCAGTAACCCCCGGGACAGGGTCGAGACC. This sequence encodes CASNPRDRVET. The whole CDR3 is CASNPRDRVETQYF.

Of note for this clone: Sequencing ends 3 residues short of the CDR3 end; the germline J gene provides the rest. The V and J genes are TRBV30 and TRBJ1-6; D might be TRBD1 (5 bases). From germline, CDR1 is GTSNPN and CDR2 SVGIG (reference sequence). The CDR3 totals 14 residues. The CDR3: CAWTPGQVPAPLHF. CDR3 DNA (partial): TGTGCCTGGACCCCCGGACAAGTCCCAGCCCCC.

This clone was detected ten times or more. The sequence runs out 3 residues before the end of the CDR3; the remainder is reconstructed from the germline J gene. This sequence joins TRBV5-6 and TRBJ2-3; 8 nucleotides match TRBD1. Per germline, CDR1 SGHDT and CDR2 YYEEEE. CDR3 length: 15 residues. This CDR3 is CASSSFTLQGETQYF. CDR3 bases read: TGTGCCAGCAGCTCCTTTACCCTACAGGGGGAAACG.

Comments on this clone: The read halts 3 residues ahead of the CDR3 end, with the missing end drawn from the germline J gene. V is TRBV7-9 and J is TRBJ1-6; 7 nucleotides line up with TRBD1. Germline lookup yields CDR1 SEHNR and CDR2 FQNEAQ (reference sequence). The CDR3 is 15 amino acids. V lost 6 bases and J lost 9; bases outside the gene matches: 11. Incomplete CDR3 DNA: TGTGCCAGCAGTTTACCGGGACAGAGCCGTTCACCC. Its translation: CASSLPGQSRSP. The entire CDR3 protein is CASSLPGQSRSPLHF.

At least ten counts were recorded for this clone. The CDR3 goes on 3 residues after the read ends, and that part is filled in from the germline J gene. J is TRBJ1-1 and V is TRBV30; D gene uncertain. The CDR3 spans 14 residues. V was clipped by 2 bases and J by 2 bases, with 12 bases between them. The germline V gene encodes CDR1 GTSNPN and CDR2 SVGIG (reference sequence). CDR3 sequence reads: CAWSLLPVNTEAFF. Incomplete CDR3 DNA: TGTGCCTGGAGTCTACTCCCTGTTAACACTGAA.

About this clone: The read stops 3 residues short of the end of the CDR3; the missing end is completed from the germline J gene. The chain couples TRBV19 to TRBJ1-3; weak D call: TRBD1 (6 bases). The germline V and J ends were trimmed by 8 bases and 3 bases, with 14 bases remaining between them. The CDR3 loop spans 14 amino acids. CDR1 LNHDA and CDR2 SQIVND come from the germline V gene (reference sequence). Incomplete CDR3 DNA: TGTGCCAGTTCCAAGGGGGTGAATGGAAACACC. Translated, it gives CASSKGVNGNT. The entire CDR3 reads CASSKGVNGNTIYF.

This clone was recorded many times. The CDR3 bases that were read are TGCAGCGTTTCTGGGACAGGGATCCAAGAGACC. Translated, it gives CSVSGTGIQET. The full CDR3 reads CSVSGTGIQETQYF. The chain uses TRBV29-1 and TRBJ2-5; 9 bases are a match to TRBD1. The CDR3 is cut off 3 residues early in the read; its end comes from the germline J gene. V was clipped by 5 bases and J by 1 base; unmatched bases: 5. The CDR3 is made up of 14 amino acids. Germline loops: CDR1 SQVTM, CDR2 ANQGSEA. The complete variable domain, with remaining parts taken from reference TRBV29-1 and TRBJ2-5, reads SAVISQKPSRDICQRGTSLTIQCQVDSQVTMMFWYRQQPGQSLTLIATANQGSEATYESGFVIDKFPISRPNLTFSTLTVSNMSPEDSSIYLCSVSGTGIQETQYFGPGTRLLVL.

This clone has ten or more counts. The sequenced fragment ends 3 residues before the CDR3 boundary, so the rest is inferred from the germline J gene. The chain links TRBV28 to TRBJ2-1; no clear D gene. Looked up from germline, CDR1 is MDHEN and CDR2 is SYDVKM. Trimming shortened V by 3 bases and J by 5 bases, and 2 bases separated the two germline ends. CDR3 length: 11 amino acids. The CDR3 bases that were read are TGTGCCAGCAGTTTTAACAATGAG. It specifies CASSFNNE. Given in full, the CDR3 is CASSFNNEQFF. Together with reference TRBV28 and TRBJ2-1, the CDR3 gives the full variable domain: DVKVTQSSRYLVKRTGEKVFLECVQDMDHENMFWYRQDPGLGLRLIYFSYDVKMKEKGDIPEGYSVSREKKERFSLILESASTNQTSMYLCASSFNNEQFFGPGTRLTVL.

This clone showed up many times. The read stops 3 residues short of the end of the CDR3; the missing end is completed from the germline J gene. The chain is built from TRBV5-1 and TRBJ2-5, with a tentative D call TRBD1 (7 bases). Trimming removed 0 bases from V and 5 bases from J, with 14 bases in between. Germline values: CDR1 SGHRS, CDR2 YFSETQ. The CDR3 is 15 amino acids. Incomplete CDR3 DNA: TGCGCCAGCAGCTTGGCCACAGGGGAGGTGGAGACC. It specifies CASSLATGEVET. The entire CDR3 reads CASSLATGEVETQYF.

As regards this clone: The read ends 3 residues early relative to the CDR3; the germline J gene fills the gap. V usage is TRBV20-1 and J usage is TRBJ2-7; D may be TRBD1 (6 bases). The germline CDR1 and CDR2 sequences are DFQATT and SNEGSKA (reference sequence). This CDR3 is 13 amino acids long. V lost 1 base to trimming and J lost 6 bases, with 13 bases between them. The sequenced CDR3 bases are TGCAGTGCTAGAGTCCCACAGGGCCCCGAG. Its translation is CSARVPQGPE. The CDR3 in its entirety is CSARVPQGPEQYF.